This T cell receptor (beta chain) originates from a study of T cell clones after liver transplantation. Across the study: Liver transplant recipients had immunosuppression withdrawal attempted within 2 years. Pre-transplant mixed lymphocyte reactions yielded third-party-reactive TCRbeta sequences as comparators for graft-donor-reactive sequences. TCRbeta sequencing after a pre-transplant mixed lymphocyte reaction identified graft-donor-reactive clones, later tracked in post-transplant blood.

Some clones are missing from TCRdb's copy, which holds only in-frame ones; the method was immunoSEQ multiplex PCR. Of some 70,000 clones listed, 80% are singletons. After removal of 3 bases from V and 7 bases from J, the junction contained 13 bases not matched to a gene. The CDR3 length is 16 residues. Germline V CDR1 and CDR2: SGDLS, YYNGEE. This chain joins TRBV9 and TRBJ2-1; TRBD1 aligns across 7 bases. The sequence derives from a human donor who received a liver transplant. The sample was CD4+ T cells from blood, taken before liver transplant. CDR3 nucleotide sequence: TGTGCCAGCAGCGGCCGGACAGGCCAGACTATTAATGAGCAGTTCTTC. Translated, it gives CASSGRTGQTINEQFF.